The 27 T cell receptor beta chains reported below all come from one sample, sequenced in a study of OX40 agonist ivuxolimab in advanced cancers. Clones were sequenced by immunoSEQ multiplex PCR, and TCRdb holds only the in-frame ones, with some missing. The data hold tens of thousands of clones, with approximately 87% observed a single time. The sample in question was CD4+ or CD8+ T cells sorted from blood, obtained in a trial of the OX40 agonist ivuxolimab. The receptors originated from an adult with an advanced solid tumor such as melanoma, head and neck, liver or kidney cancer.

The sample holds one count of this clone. CDR3 residues: CASSPRDGSSYEQYF. In nucleotides, the CDR3 is TGCGCCAGCAGCCCCAGGGACGGCAGCTCCTACGAGCAGTACTTC. This chain connects TRBV5-1 to TRBJ2-7; D is tentatively TRBD1 or TRBD2 (5 bases each). The V end was cut by 4 bases, the J end by 0 bases, with 14 bases between. Germline loops: CDR1 SGHRS, CDR2 YFSETQ. The CDR3 runs 15 residues.

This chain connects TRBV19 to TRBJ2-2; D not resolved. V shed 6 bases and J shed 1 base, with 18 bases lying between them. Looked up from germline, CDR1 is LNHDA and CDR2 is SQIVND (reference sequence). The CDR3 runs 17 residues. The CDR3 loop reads CASSNLLSPQNTGELFF. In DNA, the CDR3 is TGTGCCAGTAGCAACCTCCTTAGCCCACAGAACACCGGGGAGCTGTTTTTT.

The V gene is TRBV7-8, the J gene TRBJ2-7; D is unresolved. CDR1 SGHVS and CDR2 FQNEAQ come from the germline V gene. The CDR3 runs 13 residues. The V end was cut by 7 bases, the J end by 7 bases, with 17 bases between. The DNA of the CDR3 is TGTGCCAGCACTTACCTTAAATTCGCAGAGCAGTACTTC. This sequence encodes CASTYLKFAEQYF.

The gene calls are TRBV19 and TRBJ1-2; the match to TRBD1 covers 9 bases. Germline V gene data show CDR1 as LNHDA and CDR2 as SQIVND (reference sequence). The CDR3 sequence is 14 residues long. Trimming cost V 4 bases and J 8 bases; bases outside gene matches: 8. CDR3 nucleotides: TGTGCCAGTAGTAGGGGACAGGGTTCGGGAGGCTACACCTTC. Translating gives CASSRGQGSGGYTF.

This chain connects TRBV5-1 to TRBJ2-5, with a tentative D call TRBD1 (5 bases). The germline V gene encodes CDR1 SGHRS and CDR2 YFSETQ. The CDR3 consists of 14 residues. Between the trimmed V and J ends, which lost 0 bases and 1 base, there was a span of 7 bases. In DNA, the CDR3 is TGCGCCAGCAGCTTGGAACAGGCCCAAGAGACCCAGTACTTC. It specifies CASSLEQAQETQYF.

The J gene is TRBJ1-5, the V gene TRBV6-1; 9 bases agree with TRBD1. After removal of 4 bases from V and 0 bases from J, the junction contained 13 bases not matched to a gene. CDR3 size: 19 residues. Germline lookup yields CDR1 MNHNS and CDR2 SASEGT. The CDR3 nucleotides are TGTGCCAGCAGTGGAAGACTATTCCCGGGACAGGGTAGCAATCAGCCCCAGCATTTT. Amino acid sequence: CASSGRLFPGQGSNQPQHF.

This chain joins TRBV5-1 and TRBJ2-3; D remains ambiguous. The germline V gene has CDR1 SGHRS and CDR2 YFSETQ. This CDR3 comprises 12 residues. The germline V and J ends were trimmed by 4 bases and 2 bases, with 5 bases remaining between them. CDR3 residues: CASSTNTDTQYF. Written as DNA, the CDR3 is TGCGCCAGCAGCACTAACACAGATACGCAGTATTTT.

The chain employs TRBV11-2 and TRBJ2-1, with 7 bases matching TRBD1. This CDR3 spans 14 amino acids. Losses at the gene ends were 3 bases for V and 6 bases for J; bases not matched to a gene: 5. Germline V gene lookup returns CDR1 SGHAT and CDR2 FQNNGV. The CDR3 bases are TGTGCCAGCAGCTTGGGGCCAGGGGGCAATGAGCAGTTCTTC. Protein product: CASSLGPGGNEQFF.

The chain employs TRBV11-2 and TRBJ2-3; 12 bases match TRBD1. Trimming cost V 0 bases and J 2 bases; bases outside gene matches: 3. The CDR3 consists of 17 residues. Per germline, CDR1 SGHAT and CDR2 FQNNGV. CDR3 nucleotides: TGTGCCAGCAGCTTAGACTGGGACAGGGGGCTCACAGATACGCAGTATTTT. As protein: CASSLDWDRGLTDTQYF. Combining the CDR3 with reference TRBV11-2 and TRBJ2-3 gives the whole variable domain EAGVAQSPRYKIIEKRQSVAFWCNPISGHATLYWYQQILGQGPKLLIQFQNNGVVDDSQLPKDRFSAERLKGVDSTLKIQPAKLEDSAVYLCASSLDWDRGLTDTQYFGPGTRLTVL.

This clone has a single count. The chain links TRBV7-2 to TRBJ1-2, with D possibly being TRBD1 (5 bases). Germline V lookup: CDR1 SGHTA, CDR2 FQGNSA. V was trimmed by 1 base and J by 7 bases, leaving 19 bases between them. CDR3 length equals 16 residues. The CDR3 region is CASSLGLQAAGGGYTF. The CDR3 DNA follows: TGTGCCAGCAGCTTAGGACTGCAAGCGGCTGGGGGTGGCTACACCTTC.

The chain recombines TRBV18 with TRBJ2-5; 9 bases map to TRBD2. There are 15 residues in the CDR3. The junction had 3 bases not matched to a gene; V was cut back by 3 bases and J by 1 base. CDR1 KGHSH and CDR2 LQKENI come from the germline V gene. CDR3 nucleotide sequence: TGTGCCAGCTCACCTAATAGCGGGAGCCAAGAGACCCAGTACTTC. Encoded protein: CASSPNSGSQETQYF.

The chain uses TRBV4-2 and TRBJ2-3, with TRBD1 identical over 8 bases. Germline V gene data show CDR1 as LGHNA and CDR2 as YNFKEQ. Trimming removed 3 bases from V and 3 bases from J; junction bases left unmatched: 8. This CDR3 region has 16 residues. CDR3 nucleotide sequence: TGTGCCAGCAGCCAGGGTGGACAGGGCGGAACAGATACGCAGTATTTT. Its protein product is CASSQGGQGGTDTQYF.

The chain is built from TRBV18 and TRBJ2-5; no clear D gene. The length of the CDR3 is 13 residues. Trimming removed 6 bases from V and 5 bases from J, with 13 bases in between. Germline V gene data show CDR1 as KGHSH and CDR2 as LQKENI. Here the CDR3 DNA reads TGTGCCAGCTCCGAGGTGGAGAGTGAGACCCAGTACTTC. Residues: CASSEVESETQYF.

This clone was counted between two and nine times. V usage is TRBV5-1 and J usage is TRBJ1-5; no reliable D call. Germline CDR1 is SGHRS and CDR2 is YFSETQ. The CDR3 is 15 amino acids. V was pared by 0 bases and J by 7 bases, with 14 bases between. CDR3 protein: CASSLEPGSRQPQHF. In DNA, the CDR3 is TGCGCCAGCAGCTTGGAGCCGGGGTCGAGGCAGCCCCAGCATTTT.

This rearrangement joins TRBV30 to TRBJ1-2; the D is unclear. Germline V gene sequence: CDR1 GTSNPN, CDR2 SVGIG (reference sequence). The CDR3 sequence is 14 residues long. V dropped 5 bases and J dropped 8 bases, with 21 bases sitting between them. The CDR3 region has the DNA TGTGCCTGGGTAACAATGGGTCTTCCGGGAGGCTACACCTTC. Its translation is CAWVTMGLPGGYTF.

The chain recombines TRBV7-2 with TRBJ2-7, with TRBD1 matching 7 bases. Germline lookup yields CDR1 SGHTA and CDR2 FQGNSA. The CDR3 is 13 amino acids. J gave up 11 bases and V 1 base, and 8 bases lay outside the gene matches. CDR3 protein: CASSLGRQGPKYF. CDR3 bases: TGTGCCAGCAGCTTAGGCCGACAGGGCCCTAAGTACTTC.

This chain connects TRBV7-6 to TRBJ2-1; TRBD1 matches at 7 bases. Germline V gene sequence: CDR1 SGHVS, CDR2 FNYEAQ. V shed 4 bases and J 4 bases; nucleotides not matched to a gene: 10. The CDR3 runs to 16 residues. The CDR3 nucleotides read TGTGCCAGCAGCTCCAGGTCCGGGACAGTATACAATGAGCAGTTCTTC. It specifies CASSSRSGTVYNEQFF.

The CDR3 loop reads CSVEGQGYEQYF. As DNA, the CDR3 is TGCAGCGTTGAAGGGCAGGGCTACGAGCAGTACTTC. The chain has TRBV29-1 and TRBJ2-7; perhaps TRBD1 as D (5 bases). Germline V lookup: CDR1 SQVTM, CDR2 ANQGSEA. V dropped 1 base and J dropped 3 bases, with 7 bases sitting between them. This CDR3 has 12 amino acids.

The DNA for the CDR3 is TGCGCCAGCAGTGAACCGGGGGGAGGCCAGCCCCAGCATTTT. Encoded protein: CASSEPGGGQPQHF. The rearrangement joins TRBV10-2 to TRBJ1-5; maybe TRBD1 (5 bases). Trimming pared 3 bases from V and 7 bases from J, leaving 13 bases between. This CDR3 region has 14 residues. The germline CDR1 and CDR2 sequences are WSHSY and SAAADI.

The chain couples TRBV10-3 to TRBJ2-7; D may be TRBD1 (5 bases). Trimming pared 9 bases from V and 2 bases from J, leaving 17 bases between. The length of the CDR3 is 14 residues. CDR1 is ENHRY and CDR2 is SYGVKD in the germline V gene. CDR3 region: CAMKGQGGTYEQYF. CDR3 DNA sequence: TGTGCCATGAAGGGGCAGGGCGGAACCTACGAGCAGTACTTC.

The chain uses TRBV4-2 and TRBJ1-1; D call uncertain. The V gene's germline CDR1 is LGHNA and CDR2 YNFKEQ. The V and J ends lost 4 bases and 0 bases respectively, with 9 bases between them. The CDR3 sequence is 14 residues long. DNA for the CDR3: TGTGCCAGCAGCCGGGAACAGTTGAACACTGAAGCTTTCTTT. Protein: CASSREQLNTEAFF.

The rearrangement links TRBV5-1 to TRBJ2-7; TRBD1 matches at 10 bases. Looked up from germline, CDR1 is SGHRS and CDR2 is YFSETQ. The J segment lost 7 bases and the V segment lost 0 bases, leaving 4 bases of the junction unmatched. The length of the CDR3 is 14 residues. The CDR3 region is CASSLGQGASEQYF. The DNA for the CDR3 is TGCGCCAGCAGCTTGGGACAGGGGGCGAGTGAGCAGTACTTC.

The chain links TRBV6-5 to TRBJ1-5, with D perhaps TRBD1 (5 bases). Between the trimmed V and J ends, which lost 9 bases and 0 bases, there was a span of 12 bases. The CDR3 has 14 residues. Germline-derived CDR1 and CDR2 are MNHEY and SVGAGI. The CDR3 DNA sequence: TGTGCCAGACCTACAGGCGATAGCAATCAGCCCCAGCATTTT. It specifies CARPTGDSNQPQHF.

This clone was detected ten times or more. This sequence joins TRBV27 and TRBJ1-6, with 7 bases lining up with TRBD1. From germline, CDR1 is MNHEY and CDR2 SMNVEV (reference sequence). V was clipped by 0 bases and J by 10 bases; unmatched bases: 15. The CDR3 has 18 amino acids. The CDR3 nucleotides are TGTGCCAGCAGTTTATCACCACAGGGGCCGTTGGGCGGATCACCCCTCCACTTT. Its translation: CASSLSPQGPLGGSPLHF.

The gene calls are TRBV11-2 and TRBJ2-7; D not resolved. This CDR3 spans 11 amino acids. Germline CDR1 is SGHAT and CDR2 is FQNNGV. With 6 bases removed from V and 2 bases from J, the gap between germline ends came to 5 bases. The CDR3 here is CASRNTYEQYF. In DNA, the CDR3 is TGTGCCAGCAGGAATACCTACGAGCAGTACTTC.

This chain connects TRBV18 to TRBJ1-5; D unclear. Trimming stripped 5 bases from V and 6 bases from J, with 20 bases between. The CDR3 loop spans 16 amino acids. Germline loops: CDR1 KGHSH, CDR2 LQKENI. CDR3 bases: TGTGCCAGCTCAGGGTCGGATGTAGGAATAGGTCAGCCCCAGCATTTT. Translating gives CASSGSDVGIGQPQHF.

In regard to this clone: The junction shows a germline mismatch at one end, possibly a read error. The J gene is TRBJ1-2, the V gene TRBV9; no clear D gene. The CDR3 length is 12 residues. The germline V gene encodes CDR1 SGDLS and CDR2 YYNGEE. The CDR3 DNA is TGTGCCAGCAGCCAAACTTCCTATGGCTACGCCTTC. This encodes CASSQTSYGYAF.